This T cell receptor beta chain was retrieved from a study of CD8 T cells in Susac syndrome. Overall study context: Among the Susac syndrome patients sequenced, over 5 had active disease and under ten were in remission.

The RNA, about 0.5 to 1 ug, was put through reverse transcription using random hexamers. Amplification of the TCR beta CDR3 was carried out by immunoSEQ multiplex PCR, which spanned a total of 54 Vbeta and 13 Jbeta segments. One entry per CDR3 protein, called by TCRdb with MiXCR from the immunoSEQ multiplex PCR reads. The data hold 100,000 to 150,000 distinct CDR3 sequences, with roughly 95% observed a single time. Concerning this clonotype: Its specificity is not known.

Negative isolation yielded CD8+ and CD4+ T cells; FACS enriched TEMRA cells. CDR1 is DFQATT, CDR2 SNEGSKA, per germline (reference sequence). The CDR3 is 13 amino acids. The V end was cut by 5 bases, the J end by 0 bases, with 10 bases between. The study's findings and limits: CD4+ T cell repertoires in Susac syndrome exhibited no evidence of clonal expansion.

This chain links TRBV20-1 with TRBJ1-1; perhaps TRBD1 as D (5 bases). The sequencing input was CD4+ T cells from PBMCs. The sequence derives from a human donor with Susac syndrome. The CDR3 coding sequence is TGCAGTGCTGGGGCACCCTTGAACACTGAAGCTTTCTTT. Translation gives CSAGAPLNTEAFF.